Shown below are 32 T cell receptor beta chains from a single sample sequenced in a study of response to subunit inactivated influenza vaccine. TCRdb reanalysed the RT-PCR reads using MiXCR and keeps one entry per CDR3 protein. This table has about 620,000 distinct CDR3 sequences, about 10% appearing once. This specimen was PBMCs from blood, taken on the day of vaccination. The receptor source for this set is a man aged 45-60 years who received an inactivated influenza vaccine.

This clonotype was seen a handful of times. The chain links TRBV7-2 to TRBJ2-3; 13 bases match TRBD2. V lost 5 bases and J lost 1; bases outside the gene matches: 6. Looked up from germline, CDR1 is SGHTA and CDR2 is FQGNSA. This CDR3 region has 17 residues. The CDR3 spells CASSPIGLAGGTDTQYF. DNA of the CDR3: TGTGCCAGCAGCCCAATAGGACTAGCGGGGGGCACAGATACGCAGTATTTT.

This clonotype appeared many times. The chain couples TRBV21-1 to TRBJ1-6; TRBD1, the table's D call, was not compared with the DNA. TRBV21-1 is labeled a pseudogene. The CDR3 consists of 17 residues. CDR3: CASSKVGQKPYNSPLHF. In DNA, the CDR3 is TGTGCCAGCAGCAAAGTAGGACAGAAGCCTTATAATTCACCCCTCCACTTT.

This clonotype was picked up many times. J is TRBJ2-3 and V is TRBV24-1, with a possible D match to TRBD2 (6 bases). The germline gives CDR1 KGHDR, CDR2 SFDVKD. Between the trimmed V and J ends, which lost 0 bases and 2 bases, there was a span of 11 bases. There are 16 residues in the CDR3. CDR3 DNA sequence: TGTGCCACCAGTGATTTGGCGGGACGGACCACAGATACGCAGTATTTT. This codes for CATSDLAGRTTDTQYF.

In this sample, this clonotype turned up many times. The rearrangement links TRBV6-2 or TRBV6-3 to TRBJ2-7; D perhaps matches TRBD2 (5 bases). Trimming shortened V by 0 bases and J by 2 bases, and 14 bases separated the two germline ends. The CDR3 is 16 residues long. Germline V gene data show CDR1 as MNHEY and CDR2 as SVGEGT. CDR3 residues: CASSYSSTGLTYEQYF. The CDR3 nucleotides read TGTGCCAGCAGTTACTCGAGTACCGGACTTACCTACGAGCAGTACTTC.

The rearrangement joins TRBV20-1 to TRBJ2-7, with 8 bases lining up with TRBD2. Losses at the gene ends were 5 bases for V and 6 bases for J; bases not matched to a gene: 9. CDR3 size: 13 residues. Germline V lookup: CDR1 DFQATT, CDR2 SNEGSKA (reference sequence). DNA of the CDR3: TGCAGTGCTCCACCAGCGGGGGTAGGCGAGCAGTACTTC. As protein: CSAPPAGVGEQYF.

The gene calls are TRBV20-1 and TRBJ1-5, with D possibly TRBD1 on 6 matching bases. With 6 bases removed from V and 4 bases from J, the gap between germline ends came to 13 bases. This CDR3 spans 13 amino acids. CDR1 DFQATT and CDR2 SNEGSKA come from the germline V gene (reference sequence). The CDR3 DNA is TGCAGTGCGCAGCCAGGGGTTAATCAGCCCCAGCATTTT. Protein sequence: CSAQPGVNQPQHF.

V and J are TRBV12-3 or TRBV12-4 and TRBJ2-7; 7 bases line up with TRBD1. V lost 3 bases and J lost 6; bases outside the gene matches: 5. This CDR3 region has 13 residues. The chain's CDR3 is CASSFHRGSEQYF. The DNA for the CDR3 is TGTGCCAGCAGTTTCCACAGGGGTTCCGAGCAGTACTTC.

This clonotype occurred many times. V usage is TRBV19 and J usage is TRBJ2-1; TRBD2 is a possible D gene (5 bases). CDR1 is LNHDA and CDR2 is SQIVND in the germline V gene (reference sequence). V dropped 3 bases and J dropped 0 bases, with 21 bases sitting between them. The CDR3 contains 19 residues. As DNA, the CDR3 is TGTGCCAGTAGTATTCTTCACGAGATATGGGAGAGCTCCTACAATGAGCAGTTCTTC. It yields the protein CASSILHEIWESSYNEQFF.

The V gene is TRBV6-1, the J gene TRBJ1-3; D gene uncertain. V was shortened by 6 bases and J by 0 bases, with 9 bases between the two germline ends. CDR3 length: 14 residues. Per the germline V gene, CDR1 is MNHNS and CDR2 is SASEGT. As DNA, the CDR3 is TGTGCCAGCAGAAGGACGTCCTCTGGAAACACCATATATTTT. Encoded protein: CASRRTSSGNTIYF.

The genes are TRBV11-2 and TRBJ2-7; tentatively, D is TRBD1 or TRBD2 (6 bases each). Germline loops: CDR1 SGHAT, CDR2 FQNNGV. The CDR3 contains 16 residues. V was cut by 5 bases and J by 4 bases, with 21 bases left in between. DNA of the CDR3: TGTGCCAGCAGCACTTGGGGGGCAGGGGTGGGGTACGAGCAGTACTTC. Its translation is CASSTWGAGVGYEQYF.

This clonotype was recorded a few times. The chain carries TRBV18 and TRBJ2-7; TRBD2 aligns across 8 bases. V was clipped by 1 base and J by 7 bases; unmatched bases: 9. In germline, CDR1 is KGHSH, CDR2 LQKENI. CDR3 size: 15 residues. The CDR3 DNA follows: TGTGCCAGCTCACCACAACCAGCGGGAGTTGGGGAGCAGTACTTC. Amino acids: CASSPQPAGVGEQYF.

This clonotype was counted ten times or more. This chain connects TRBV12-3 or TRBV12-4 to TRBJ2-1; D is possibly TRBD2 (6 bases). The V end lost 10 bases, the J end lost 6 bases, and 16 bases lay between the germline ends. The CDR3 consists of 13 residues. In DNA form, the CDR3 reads TGTGCCACGGGGAGGCTTCTCCTCAATGAGCAGTTCTTC. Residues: CATGRLLLNEQFF.

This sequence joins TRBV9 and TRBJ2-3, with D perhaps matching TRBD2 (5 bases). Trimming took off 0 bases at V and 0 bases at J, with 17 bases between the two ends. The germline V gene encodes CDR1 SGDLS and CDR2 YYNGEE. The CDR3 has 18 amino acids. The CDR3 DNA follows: TGTGCCAGCAGCGTAGCGGGCCATGGAGGTCGGAGCACAGATACGCAGTATTTT. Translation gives CASSVAGHGGRSTDTQYF.

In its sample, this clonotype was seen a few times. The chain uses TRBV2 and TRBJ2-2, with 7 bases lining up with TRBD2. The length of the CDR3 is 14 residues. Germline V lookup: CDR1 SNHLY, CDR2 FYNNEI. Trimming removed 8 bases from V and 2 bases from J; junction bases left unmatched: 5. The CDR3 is CASALAVNTGELFF. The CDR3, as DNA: TGTGCCAGCGCCCTAGCGGTTAACACCGGGGAGCTGTTTTTT.

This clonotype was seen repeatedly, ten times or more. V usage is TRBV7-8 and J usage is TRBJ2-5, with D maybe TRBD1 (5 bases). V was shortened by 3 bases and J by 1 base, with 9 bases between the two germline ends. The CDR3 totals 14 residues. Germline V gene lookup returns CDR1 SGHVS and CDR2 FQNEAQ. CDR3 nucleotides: TGTGCCAGCAGCTTTAGACAGCTCCAAGAGACCCAGTACTTC. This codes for CASSFRQLQETQYF.

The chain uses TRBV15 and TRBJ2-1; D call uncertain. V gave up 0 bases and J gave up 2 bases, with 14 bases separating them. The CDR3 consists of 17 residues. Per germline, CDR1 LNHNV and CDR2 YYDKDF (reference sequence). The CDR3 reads CATSRDRMAITYNEQFF. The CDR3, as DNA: TGTGCCACCAGCAGAGATAGAATGGCAATTACCTACAATGAGCAGTTCTTC.

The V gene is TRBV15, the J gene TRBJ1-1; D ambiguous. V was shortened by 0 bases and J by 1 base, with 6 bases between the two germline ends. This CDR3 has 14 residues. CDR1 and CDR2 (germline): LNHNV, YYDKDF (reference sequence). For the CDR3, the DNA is TGTGCCACCAGCAGAGATGGGCAGAACACTGAAGCTTTCTTT. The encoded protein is CATSRDGQNTEAFF.

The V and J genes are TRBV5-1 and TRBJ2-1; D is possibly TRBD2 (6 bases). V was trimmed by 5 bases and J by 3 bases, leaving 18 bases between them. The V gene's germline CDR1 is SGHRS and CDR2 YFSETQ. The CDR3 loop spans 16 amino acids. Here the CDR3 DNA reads TGCGCCAGCAGGGATGGGGAGGAGCCTCTCTACAATGAGCAGTTCTTC. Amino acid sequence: CASRDGEEPLYNEQFF. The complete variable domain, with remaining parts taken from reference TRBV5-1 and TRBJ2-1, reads KAGVTQTPRYLIKTRGQQVTLSCSPISGHRSVSWYQQTPGQGLQFLFEYFSETQRNKGNFPGRFSGRQFSNSRSEMNVSTLELGDSALYLCASRDGEEPLYNEQFFGPGTRLTVL.

The CDR3: CASSLGASGRYQETQYF. The CDR3 nucleotides read TGTGCCAGCAGCTTAGGGGCTAGCGGGAGATACCAAGAGACCCAGTACTTC. The V and J genes are TRBV7-8 and TRBJ2-5, with 10 bases lining up with TRBD2. Germline V gene data show CDR1 as SGHVS and CDR2 as FQNEAQ. Trimming cost V 1 base and J 0 bases; bases outside gene matches: 5. The CDR3 has 17 residues.

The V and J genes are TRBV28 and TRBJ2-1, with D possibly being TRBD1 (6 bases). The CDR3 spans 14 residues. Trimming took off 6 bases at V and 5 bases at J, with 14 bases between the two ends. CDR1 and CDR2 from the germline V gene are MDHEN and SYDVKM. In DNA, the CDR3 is TGTGCCAGCAGAACCGGGACACCCGACAATGAGCAGTTCTTC. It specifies CASRTGTPDNEQFF.

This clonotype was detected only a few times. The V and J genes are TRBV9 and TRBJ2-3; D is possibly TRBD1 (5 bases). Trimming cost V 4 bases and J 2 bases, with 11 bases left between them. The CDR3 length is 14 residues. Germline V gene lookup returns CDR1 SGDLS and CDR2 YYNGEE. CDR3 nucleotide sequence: TGTGCCAGCAGCACACGACAGACCACAGATACGCAGTATTTT. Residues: CASSTRQTTDTQYF.

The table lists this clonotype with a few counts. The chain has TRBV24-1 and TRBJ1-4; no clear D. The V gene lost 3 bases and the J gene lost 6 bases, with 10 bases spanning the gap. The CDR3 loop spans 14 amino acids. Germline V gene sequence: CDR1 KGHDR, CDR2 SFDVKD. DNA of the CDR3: TGTGCCACCAGTGATAGCGGTGTCGATGAAAAACTGTTTTTT. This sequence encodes CATSDSGVDEKLFF.

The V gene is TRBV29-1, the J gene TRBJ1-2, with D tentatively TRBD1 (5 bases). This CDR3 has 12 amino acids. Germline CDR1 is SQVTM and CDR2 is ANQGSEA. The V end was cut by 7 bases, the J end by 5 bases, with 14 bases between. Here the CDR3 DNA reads TGCAGCGCCTGGGGGAGCGAGTATGGCTACACCTTC. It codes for CSAWGSEYGYTF.

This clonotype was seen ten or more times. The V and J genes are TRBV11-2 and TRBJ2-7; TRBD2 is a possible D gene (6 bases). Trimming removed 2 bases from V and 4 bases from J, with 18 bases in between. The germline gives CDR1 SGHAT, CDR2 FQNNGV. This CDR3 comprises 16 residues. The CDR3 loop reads CASSLSPGGSGYEQYF. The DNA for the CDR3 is TGTGCCAGCAGCTTATCCCCCGGAGGGTCTGGGTACGAGCAGTACTTC.

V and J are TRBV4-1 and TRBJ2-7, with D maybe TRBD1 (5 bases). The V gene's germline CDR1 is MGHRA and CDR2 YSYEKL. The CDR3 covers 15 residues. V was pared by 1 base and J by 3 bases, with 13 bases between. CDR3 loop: CASSQVYDRNYEQYF. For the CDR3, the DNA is TGCGCCAGCAGCCAAGTGTACGACAGAAACTACGAGCAGTACTTC.

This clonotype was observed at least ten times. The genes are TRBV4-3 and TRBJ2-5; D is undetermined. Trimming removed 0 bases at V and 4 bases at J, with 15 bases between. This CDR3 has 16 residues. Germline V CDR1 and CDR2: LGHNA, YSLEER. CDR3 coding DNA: TGCGCCAGCAGCCAAGATCTAGTACAGTCAGGAGAGACCCAGTACTTC. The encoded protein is CASSQDLVQSGETQYF.

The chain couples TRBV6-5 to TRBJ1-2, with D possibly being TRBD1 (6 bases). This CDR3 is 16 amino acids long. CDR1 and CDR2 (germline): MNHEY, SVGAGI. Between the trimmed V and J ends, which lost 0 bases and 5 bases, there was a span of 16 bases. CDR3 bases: TGTGCCAGCAGTTACTCCCAGGGGACCCTAGGGTATGGCTACACCTTC. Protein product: CASSYSQGTLGYGYTF.

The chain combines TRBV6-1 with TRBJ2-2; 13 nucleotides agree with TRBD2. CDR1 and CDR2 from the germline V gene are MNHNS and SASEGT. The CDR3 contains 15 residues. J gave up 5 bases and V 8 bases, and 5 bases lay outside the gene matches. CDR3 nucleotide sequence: TGTGCCAGCGCCGGGACTAGCGGGACGACCGGGGAGCTGTTTTTT. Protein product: CASAGTSGTTGELFF.

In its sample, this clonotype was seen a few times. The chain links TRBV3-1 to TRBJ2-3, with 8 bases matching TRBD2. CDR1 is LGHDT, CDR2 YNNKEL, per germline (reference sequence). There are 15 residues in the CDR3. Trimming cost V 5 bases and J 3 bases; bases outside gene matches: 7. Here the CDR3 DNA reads TGTGCCAGCAGCTCCCAGCGGGAGCGTACAGATACGCAGTATTTT. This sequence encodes CASSSQRERTDTQYF.

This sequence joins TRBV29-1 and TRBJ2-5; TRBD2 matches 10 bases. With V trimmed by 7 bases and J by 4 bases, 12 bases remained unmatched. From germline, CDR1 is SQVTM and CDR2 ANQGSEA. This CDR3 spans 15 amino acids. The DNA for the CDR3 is TGCAGCGGGGCCAGAGCGGGGGGGCCTCTAGAGACCCAGTACTTC. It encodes CSGARAGGPLETQYF. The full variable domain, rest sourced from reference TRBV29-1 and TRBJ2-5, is SAVISQKPSRDICQRGTSLTIQCQVDSQVTMMFWYRQQPGQSLTLIATANQGSEATYESGFVIDKFPISRPNLTFSTLTVSNMSPEDSSIYLCSGARAGGPLETQYFGPGTRLLVL.

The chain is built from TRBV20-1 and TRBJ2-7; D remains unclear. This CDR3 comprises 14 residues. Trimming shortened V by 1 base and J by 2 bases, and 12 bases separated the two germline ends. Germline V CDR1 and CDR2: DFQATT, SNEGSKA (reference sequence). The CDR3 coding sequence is TGCAGTGCTAGAGGGCGATCCTTAGCCTACGAGCAGTACTTC. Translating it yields CSARGRSLAYEQYF.

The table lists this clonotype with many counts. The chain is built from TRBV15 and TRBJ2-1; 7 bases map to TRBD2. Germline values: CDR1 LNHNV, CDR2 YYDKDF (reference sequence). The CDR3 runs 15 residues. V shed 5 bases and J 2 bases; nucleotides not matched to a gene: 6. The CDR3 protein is CATSLRGSPYNEQFF. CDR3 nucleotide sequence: TGTGCCACCAGCCTGCGGGGGTCCCCCTACAATGAGCAGTTCTTC.